These 19 T cell receptor beta chains were all obtained from the same sample, sequenced in a study of CD8+ T cells in alopecia areata. RNA was isolated and reverse transcribed to cDNA, the sequencing template. TCRdb keeps only in-frame clones here, not all; method: immunoSEQ multiplex PCR. The sample includes 95,000 to 110,000 clones, 65% to 90% of them seen just once. As for treatment: oral pan-JAK inhibitor, 5-10 mg twice daily. Sequenced material: CD8+ T cells sorted from blood, taken at roughly week 30, from a patient treated with tofacitinib. The receptor set was obtained from a human donor with alopecia areata.

In this sample, this clone turned up once. The chain joins TRBV27 to TRBJ2-7, with 8 positions matching TRBD2. The CDR3 is 12 amino acids. The germline V gene has CDR1 MNHEY and CDR2 SMNVEV (reference sequence). J was trimmed by 6 bases and V by 4 bases; bases with no gene match: 2. The CDR3 DNA sequence: TGTGCCAGCAGTTCCACTAGCGGCGAGCAGTACTTC. This sequence encodes CASSSTSGEQYF.

CDR3 coding DNA: TGTGCCAGTTCCTTTTCGGGACAGTCTACCTACGAGCAGTACTTC. The encoded protein is CASSFSGQSTYEQYF. The chain combines TRBV19 with TRBJ2-7; 7 bases are a match to TRBD1. Germline loops: CDR1 LNHDA, CDR2 SQIVND (reference sequence). V shed 8 bases, J shed 2 bases, and the junction held 12 bases outside the gene matches. The CDR3 is 15 residues long. Full variable domain (missing parts from reference TRBV19 and TRBJ2-7): DGGITQSPKYLFRKEGQNVTLSCEQNLNHDAMYWYRQDPGQGLRLIYYSQIVNDFQKGDIAEGYSVSREKKESFPLTVTSAQKNPTAFYLCASSFSGQSTYEQYFGPGTRLTVT.

The gene calls are TRBV2 and TRBJ2-7; D is possibly TRBD1 (6 bases). Germline V gene data show CDR1 as SNHLY and CDR2 as FYNNEI. This CDR3 spans 13 amino acids. With 8 bases removed from V and 2 bases from J, the gap between germline ends came to 13 bases. CDR3 in amino acids: CASDTGSTYEQYF. The CDR3 DNA reads TGTGCCAGCGACACAGGGTCGACCTACGAGCAGTACTTC.

V and J are TRBV6-1 and TRBJ1-2; tentatively, D is TRBD1 (5 bases). V was cut by 7 bases and J by 4 bases, with 16 bases left in between. From germline, CDR1 is MNHNS and CDR2 SASEGT. The CDR3 is made up of 14 amino acids. CDR3 protein: CASIPGTHGYGYTF. DNA for the CDR3: TGTGCCAGCATCCCAGGGACCCACGGCTATGGCTACACCTTC.

The J gene is TRBJ2-1, the V gene TRBV5-1; 7 bases fit TRBD2. The germline V gene encodes CDR1 SGHRS and CDR2 YFSETQ. This CDR3 contains 17 residues. Trimming removed 0 bases from V and 3 bases from J; junction bases left unmatched: 9. The CDR3 here is CASSLDSGGGNYNEQFF. Written as DNA, the CDR3 is TGCGCCAGCAGCTTGGATAGTGGCGGGGGAAACTACAATGAGCAGTTCTTC.

V usage is TRBV6-5 and J usage is TRBJ2-1, with 8 nucleotides matching TRBD2. Trimming took 8 bases from V and 0 from J; bases not matched to a gene: 6. There are 15 residues in the CDR3. Germline V gene data show CDR1 as MNHEY and CDR2 as SVGAGI. The CDR3 sequence is CASGGGLSSYNEQFF. In DNA form, the CDR3 reads TGTGCCAGCGGCGGGGGGCTGAGCTCCTACAATGAGCAGTTCTTC.

The chain joins TRBV11-2 to TRBJ2-1, with a weak D call TRBD1 (6 bases). Germline V gene data show CDR1 as SGHAT and CDR2 as FQNNGV. With 5 bases removed from V and 2 bases from J, the gap between germline ends came to 13 bases. The CDR3 runs to 15 residues. CDR3 coding DNA: TGTGCCAGCAGCCTAGGGACACCAACCTACAATGAGCAGTTCTTC. Its translation is CASSLGTPTYNEQFF.

Here the CDR3 DNA reads TGTGCCAGCAGCCCCCGGGACAGGGCCGACGGAACCTTC. Amino acid sequence: CASSPRDRADGTF. The chain is built from TRBV5-4 and TRBJ1-2; 9 nucleotides match TRBD1. The V and J ends lost 4 bases and 14 bases, in that order; junction bases with no gene match: 12. The CDR3 covers 13 residues. Germline-derived CDR1 and CDR2 are SGHNT and YYREEE (reference sequence).

A note on this clone: Relative to the germline gene, one junction end is altered; a read error may explain this. V gene TRBV4-1 combines with J gene TRBJ2-2, with 8 bases identical to TRBD2. The CDR3 has 15 amino acids. CDR1 and CDR2 from the germline V gene are MGHRA and YSYEKL. Written as DNA, the CDR3 is TGCGCCAGCAGCCAGGGACTAGTGTACACCGGGGAGCTGCTTTTT. This gives the protein CASSQGLVYTGELLF.

The chain is built from TRBV7-2 and TRBJ2-1; no clear D gene. The CDR3 extends over 13 amino acids. Germline loops: CDR1 SGHTA, CDR2 FQGNSA. Trimming removed 2 bases from V and 2 bases from J, with 4 bases in between. This chain's CDR3 is CASSLNPYNEQFF. In DNA form, the CDR3 reads TGTGCCAGCAGCTTAAATCCCTACAATGAGCAGTTCTTC.

The rearrangement joins TRBV6-4 to TRBJ2-7; the D is unclear. Germline CDR1 is MRHNA and CDR2 is SNTAGT. The CDR3 spans 13 residues. Trimming pared 4 bases from V and 3 bases from J, leaving 10 bases between. The chain's CDR3 is CASSGWAGYEQYF. The CDR3 nucleotides read TGTGCCAGCAGTGGTTGGGCAGGCTACGAGCAGTACTTC.

This chain links TRBV29-1 with TRBJ2-2, with 10 bases lining up with TRBD1. CDR1 and CDR2 from the germline V gene are SQVTM and ANQGSEA. CDR3 length: 15 residues. Trimming cost V 6 bases and J 6 bases; bases outside gene matches: 10. The CDR3 nucleotides are TGCAGCGTGAAGCCGGGACAGGGGATATCCGGGGAGCTGTTTTTT. As protein: CSVKPGQGISGELFF.

In the case of this clone: It is unclear where the CDR3 begins or ends on the DNA, so no DNA is shown, and the CDR3 is as TCRdb lists it. The chain is built from TRBV7-9 and TRBJ1-2. Germline V gives CDR1 SEHNR, CDR2 FQNEAQ (reference sequence). The CDR3 extends over 15 residues, inclusive of both ends. CDR3 loop: CASSLFLSANYGYTF.

This chain uses TRBV5-6 with TRBJ2-5, with D unresolved. This CDR3 has 12 amino acids. With 4 bases removed from V and 5 bases from J, the gap between germline ends came to 9 bases. Germline CDR1 SGHDT, CDR2 YYEEEE. Here the CDR3 DNA reads TGTGCCAGCAGCCCGTGGACGGAGACCCAGTACTTC. Its translation: CASSPWTETQYF. Full variable domain (rest looked up from reference TRBV5-6 and TRBJ2-5): DAGVTQSPTHLIKTRGQQVTLRCSPKSGHDTVSWYQQALGQGPQFIFQYYEEEERQRGNFPDRFSGHQFPNYSSELNVNALLLGDSALYLCASSPWTETQYFGPGTRLLVL.

The V gene is TRBV29-1, the J gene TRBJ2-1; D not resolved. Germline V gene sequence: CDR1 SQVTM, CDR2 ANQGSEA. Trimming stripped 5 bases from V and 7 bases from J, with 6 bases between. The CDR3 has 10 amino acids. The DNA of the CDR3 is TGCAGCGTTTCCGGTAATGAGCAGTTCTTC. Its translation is CSVSGNEQFF.

Concerning this clone itself: The identical CDR3 is also encoded by other nucleotide sequences in the sample. The chain employs TRBV30 and TRBJ2-7, with no clear D. Germline CDR1 and CDR2: GTSNPN and SVGIG (reference sequence). V was clipped by 2 bases and J by 2 bases, with 7 bases between them. There are 12 residues in the CDR3. This chain's CDR3 is CAWSPRTYEQYF. For the CDR3, the DNA is TGTGCCTGGAGTCCCAGGACCTACGAGCAGTACTTC.

As to this clone: Other DNA variants within this sample encode the same CDR3. The chain is built from TRBV4-1 and TRBJ2-7; no definite D call. Per germline, CDR1 MGHRA and CDR2 YSYEKL. The CDR3 extends over 13 amino acids. Trimming took 4 bases from V and 4 from J, leaving 11 bases between them. The CDR3 loop is CASSPTSGYEQYF. The CDR3 DNA is TGCGCCAGCAGCCCGACAAGTGGTTACGAGCAGTACTTC.

DNA of the CDR3: TGTGCCAGCAGTAAAGACAGGGCCGGGACCTACGAGCAGTACTTC. It is translated as CASSKDRAGTYEQYF. The V gene is TRBV25-1, the J gene TRBJ2-7; 7 bases line up with TRBD1. CDR1 is MGHDK and CDR2 is SYGVNS in the germline V gene. J was trimmed by 2 bases and V by 5 bases; bases with no gene match: 9. The CDR3 is 15 amino acids.

The CDR3 loop reads CSSEDDRNEQYF. The CDR3 region has the DNA TGCAGCTCGGAGGATGACAGGAACGAGCAGTACTTC. The V and J genes are TRBV29-1 and TRBJ2-7, with D possibly matching TRBD1 (6 bases). Trimming left V 8 bases short and J 5 bases short, with 16 bases between. CDR3 length: 12 residues. Germline V gene data show CDR1 as SQVTM and CDR2 as ANQGSEA.